The next 11 T cell receptor beta chains were all read from a single sample in a study of cytomegalovirus exposure and HLA in healthy donors. The PCR ran on 60 Vbeta and 13 Jbeta primers. Assay: immunoSEQ multiplex PCR; the TCRdb copy retains only in-frame clones and omits some. The table lists some 170,000 clones, around three quarters of them singletons, with approximately 1% in the top ten. Sequences were obtained from PBMCs. All receptors derive from a woman in her 40s in good health and CMV-seronegative.

This clone was seen a few times. V usage is TRBV5-1 and J usage is TRBJ2-7; the D gene is possibly TRBD1 (5 bases). The CDR3 is made up of 14 amino acids. Germline CDR1 reads SGHRS; CDR2 reads YFSETQ. The V end was cut by 3 bases, the J end by 6 bases, with 16 bases between. CDR3 nucleotide sequence: TGCGCCAGCAGCTCCCAGGGTGGGCAGTCCGAGCAGTACTTC. Its translation is CASSSQGGQSEQYF. Supplemented by reference TRBV5-1 and TRBJ2-7, the full variable domain reads KAGVTQTPRYLIKTRGQQVTLSCSPISGHRSVSWYQQTPGQGLQFLFEYFSETQRNKGNFPGRFSGRQFSNSRSEMNVSTLELGDSALYLCASSSQGGQSEQYFGPGTRLTVT.

The CDR3 DNA follows: TGTGCCAGCAGTTACGCGCGGGAGGGTGGAGAGACCCAGTACTTC. Its translation: CASSYAREGGETQYF. The rearrangement uses TRBV6-5 and TRBJ2-5, with 9 bases fitting TRBD2. V shed 2 bases, J shed 4 bases, and the junction held 5 bases outside the gene matches. This CDR3 has 15 residues. Per the germline V gene, CDR1 is MNHEY and CDR2 is SVGAGI.

J is TRBJ1-1 and V is TRBV23-1; 8 bases are a match to TRBD1. TRBV23-1 is given ORF status, its function remaining uncertain. V lost 11 bases and J lost 1; bases outside the gene matches: 6. This CDR3 contains 13 residues. This CDR3 reads CARRTGSNTEAFF. The CDR3 coding sequence is TGCGCCCGACGGACAGGGTCGAACACTGAAGCTTTCTTT.

The CDR3: CAWSARTVNSEAFF. For the CDR3, the DNA is TGTGCCTGGAGTGCTCGGACAGTTAACTCTGAAGCTTTCTTT. The chain joins TRBV30 to TRBJ1-1, with D perhaps TRBD1 (6 bases). Trimming took off 1 base at V and 6 bases at J, with 15 bases between the two ends. The CDR3 spans 14 residues. Germline CDR1 reads GTSNPN; CDR2 reads SVGIG (reference sequence). Based on the CDR3 plus reference TRBV30 and TRBJ1-1, the full variable domain is SQTIHQWPATLVQPVGSPLSLECTVEGTSNPNLYWYRQAAGRGLQLLFYSVGIGQISSEVPQNLSASRPQDRQFILSSKKLLLSDSGFYLCAWSARTVNSEAFFGQGTRLTVV.

V usage is TRBV29-1 and J usage is TRBJ2-7, with TRBD2 as a possible D gene (5 bases). This CDR3 has 11 residues. V was shortened by 5 bases and J by 7 bases, with 12 bases between the two germline ends. CDR1 is SQVTM and CDR2 is ANQGSEA in the germline V gene. In DNA form, the CDR3 reads TGCAGCGTTAGTTGGTCGGGGGAGCAGTACTTC. Protein: CSVSWSGEQYF.

The chain couples TRBV9 to TRBJ2-5; 8 nucleotides agree with TRBD2. This CDR3 region has 14 residues. The V gene's germline CDR1 is SGDLS and CDR2 YYNGEE. After removal of 3 bases from V and 4 bases from J, the junction contained 5 bases not matched to a gene. As DNA, the CDR3 is TGTGCCAGCAGCGGTCGGGAGGGGTTAGAGACCCAGTACTTC. This encodes CASSGREGLETQYF. The full variable domain, with the rest looked up from reference TRBV9 and TRBJ2-5, is DSGVTQTPKHLITATGQRVTLRCSPRSGDLSVYWYQQSLDQGLQFLIQYYNGEERAKGNILERFSAQQFPDLHSELNLSSLELGDSALYFCASSGREGLETQYFGPGTRLLVL.

J is TRBJ2-1 and V is TRBV13, with 8 nucleotides matching TRBD1. Germline V gives CDR1 PRHDT, CDR2 FYEKMQ (reference sequence). The V segment lost 2 bases and the J segment 0 bases; nucleotides outside the gene matches: 12. The CDR3 has 19 amino acids. The CDR3 coding sequence is TGTGCCAGCAGCTTAAGGAGGGCGACCGGGACAGGCTCCTACAATGAGCAGTTCTTC. Translating gives CASSLRRATGTGSYNEQFF.

This chain connects TRBV19 to TRBJ1-5, with D possibly TRBD1 on 6 matching bases. Per germline, CDR1 LNHDA and CDR2 SQIVND (reference sequence). The CDR3 is 14 residues long. Trimming left V 5 bases short and J 3 bases short, with 11 bases between. CDR3 DNA: TGTGCCAGTAGTCCACAGGGTATCAATCAGCCCCAGCATTTT. This sequence encodes CASSPQGINQPQHF. The entire variable domain, with the rest obtained from reference TRBV19 and TRBJ1-5, is as follows: DGGITQSPKYLFRKEGQNVTLSCEQNLNHDAMYWYRQDPGQGLRLIYYSQIVNDFQKGDIAEGYSVSREKKESFPLTVTSAQKNPTAFYLCASSPQGINQPQHFGDGTRLSIL.

The V and J genes are TRBV30 and TRBJ1-4, with TRBD1 as a possible D gene (5 bases). V dropped 0 bases and J dropped 8 bases, with 16 bases sitting between them. There are 15 residues in the CDR3. CDR1 and CDR2 from the germline V gene are GTSNPN and SVGIG (reference sequence). CDR3 region: CAWSVQGARREKLFF. CDR3 sequence (DNA): TGTGCCTGGAGTGTACAAGGGGCGCGGAGAGAAAAACTGTTTTTT.

This clone was recorded once. The chain employs TRBV27 and TRBJ1-1; 7 nucleotides agree with TRBD1. The junction had 12 bases not matched to a gene; V was cut back by 7 bases and J by 4 bases. CDR1 is MNHEY, CDR2 SMNVEV, per germline (reference sequence). The CDR3 is 15 amino acids. The CDR3 coding sequence is TGTGCCAGCACCCCCTCGAGAGGGGGCCCCACTGAAGCTTTCTTT. Residues: CASTPSRGGPTEAFF.

This CDR3 is CASSLTPTGLVNQPQHF. The DNA of the CDR3 is TGTGCCAGCAGCCTGACCCCCACAGGGCTAGTCAATCAGCCCCAGCATTTT. V gene TRBV13 combines with J gene TRBJ1-5; D is possibly TRBD1 (6 bases). Looked up from germline, CDR1 is PRHDT and CDR2 is FYEKMQ (reference sequence). V lost 5 bases to trimming and J lost 3 bases, with 20 bases between them. The CDR3 is made up of 17 amino acids. The full variable domain, with the rest looked up from reference TRBV13 and TRBJ1-5, is AAGVIQSPRHLIKEKRETATLKCYPIPRHDTVYWYQQGPGQDPQFLISFYEKMQSDKGSIPDRFSAQQFSDYHSELNMSSLELGDSALYFCASSLTPTGLVNQPQHFGDGTRLSIL.